This TCR beta chain stems from a study of blood T cell repertoires in COVID-19. Study in general: The United States, Italy and Spain were the sources of the acute and convalescent COVID-19 samples. PBMCs, B-cell-depleted T cells, or T cells provided the cDNA or gDNA that made up the material.

Original handling: Reference gene primers were amplified, and this amplification served to estimate nucleated cell counts. The repertoire was sequenced with immunoSEQ multiplex PCR; TCRdb's copy has only in-frame clones and lacks some. That table furnishes V, J and clone size, whereas the DNA furnished D and trimming. In the table there are roughly 200,000 clones, around nine tenths of which are singletons. The CDR3 consists of 15 residues. J was trimmed by 5 bases and V by 2 bases; bases with no gene match: 5. Germline loops: CDR1 SGHVS, CDR2 FNYEAQ. Sequencing input: peripheral blood. This receptor was obtained from a man aged 55 to 70 with acute or convalescent COVID-19. The V call is TRBV7-6, the J call TRBJ2-1; 8 bases align to TRBD2. The CDR3, as DNA: TGTGCCAGCAGCTTATCGGGGGGGAACCACAATGAGCAGTTCTTC. Translation gives CASSLSGGNHNEQFF.